The 4 T cell receptor beta chains below were found in one sample sequenced in a study of blood T cell repertoires in COVID-19. Sequenced by immunoSEQ multiplex PCR; TCRdb stores in-frame clones only, minus some. The data contain about 250,000 clones, approximately 85% of them singletons. Sequenced material: PBMCs or T cells enriched from blood (not recorded which). These receptors came from a woman between 50 and 59 years old with acute COVID-19.

Notes on this clone: An end of the junction differs from the germline gene, which may be a read error. The chain employs TRBV11-2 and TRBJ2-7; D might be TRBD1 (5 bases). The CDR3 sequence is 14 residues long. CDR1 is SGHAT, CDR2 FQNNGV, per germline. The chain's CDR3 is CASSYDRFSNEQYF. The CDR3 region has the DNA TGTGCCAGCAGCTACGACAGATTCTCCAACGAGCAGTACTTC. The full variable domain, with the rest looked up from reference TRBV11-2 and TRBJ2-7, is EAGVAQSPRYKIIEKRQSVAFWCNPISGHATLYWYQQILGQGPKLLIQFQNNGVVDDSQLPKDRFSAERLKGVDSTLKIQPAKLEDSAVYLCASSYDRFSNEQYFGPGTRLTVT.

The chain has TRBV18 and TRBJ2-5, with TRBD2 matching over 7 bases. With 2 bases clipped from V and 1 base from J, the junction kept 4 bases outside the gene matches. The CDR3 contains 15 residues. In germline, CDR1 is KGHSH, CDR2 LQKENI. CDR3 loop: CASSPGLAAQETQYF. The CDR3 nucleotides read TGTGCCAGCTCACCAGGGCTAGCGGCCCAAGAGACCCAGTACTTC.

This clone occurred a few times. This rearrangement joins TRBV12-3 or TRBV12-4 to TRBJ2-2; D is unresolved. Between the trimmed V and J ends, which lost 2 bases and 1 base, there was a span of 2 bases. CDR3 length: 13 amino acids. In DNA, the CDR3 is TGTGCCAGCAGTTTACGGAACACCGGGGAGCTGTTTTTT. As protein: CASSLRNTGELFF.

As regards this clone: The DNA is omitted, as the CDR3 cannot be located on it reliably, and the CDR3 follows TCRdb's listing. The gene calls are TRBV27 and TRBJ2-7; TRBD2 was called by the table and not checked on the DNA. CDR1 MNHEY and CDR2 SMNVEV come from the germline V gene (reference sequence). The CDR3 is 15 amino acids in total, end residues counted. Here the CDR3 reads CASSSSTSGKYEQYF.